What follows are 23 T cell receptor beta chains derived from one specimen sequenced in a study of blood T cells in healthy people across ages. A second about 7 to 11 cycle PCR used barcoded and J-beta primers. Each CDR3 protein is one row after TCRdb ran MiXCR on the 5' RACE reads. Altogether hundreds of thousands of distinct CDR3 sequences are present, approximately 60% being singletons, with the ten largest covering roughly 24%. The specimen was blood. The source of these receptors is a man aged 40-49 years in good health.

This clonotype was counted between two and nine times. This rearrangement joins TRBV29-1 to TRBJ2-5, with 9 bases fitting TRBD2. From germline, CDR1 is SQVTM and CDR2 ANQGSEA. J lost 4 bases, V lost 5 bases, and 8 bases had no gene match. This CDR3 spans 14 amino acids. In nucleotides, the CDR3 is TGCAGCGTTTTTAGCGGGAGCCTTGGAGAGACCCAGTACTTC. This gives the protein CSVFSGSLGETQYF.

There are a few counts of this clonotype. CDR3 in amino acids: CAIRSGQRSSGYTF. For the CDR3, the DNA is TGTGCCATCAGATCGGGACAGAGATCCTCCGGCTACACCTTC. This chain connects TRBV10-3 to TRBJ1-2, with 7 bases that match TRBD1. Germline V CDR1 and CDR2: ENHRY, SYGVKD. The CDR3 consists of 14 residues. Germline trimming cut 6 bases from V and 8 bases from J; bases unmatched to any gene: 12.

V is TRBV4-2 and J is TRBJ2-2; 7 bases align to TRBD2. The CDR3 runs to 15 residues. CDR1 LGHNA and CDR2 YNFKEQ come from the germline V gene. J was trimmed by 5 bases and V by 0 bases; bases with no gene match: 3. In DNA, the CDR3 is TGTGCCAGCAGCCAAGAAAGCGGGACTACCGGGGAGCTGTTTTTT. This gives the protein CASSQESGTTGELFF.

The rearrangement joins TRBV13 to TRBJ2-7; 8 positions agree with TRBD2. V gave up 4 bases and J gave up 6 bases; unmatched junction bases: 11. In germline, CDR1 is PRHDT, CDR2 FYEKMQ (reference sequence). This CDR3 contains 15 residues. The CDR3 nucleotides are TGTGCCAGCAGCTCAAGAGCGGGAGTGGATTTCGAGCAGTACTTC. Its translation is CASSSRAGVDFEQYF.

The sample holds a few counts of this clonotype. This sequence joins TRBV29-1 and TRBJ2-3; perhaps TRBD1 as D (6 bases). Germline V gene data show CDR1 as SQVTM and CDR2 as ANQGSEA. CDR3 size: 15 residues. Between the trimmed V and J ends, which lost 3 bases and 3 bases, there was a span of 16 bases. The CDR3: CSVDPTGTRTDTQYF. The CDR3 nucleotides read TGCAGCGTTGATCCGACAGGCACTCGTACAGATACGCAGTATTTT.

This chain joins TRBV20-1 and TRBJ2-6, with D uncertain. The length of the CDR3 is 15 residues. The V end was cut by 0 bases, the J end by 0 bases, with 6 bases between. CDR1 and CDR2 (germline): DFQATT, SNEGSKA (reference sequence). The CDR3 coding sequence is TGCAGTGCTAGAGATTCGGTCTCTGGGGCCAACGTCCTGACTTTC. Translation gives CSARDSVSGANVLTF.

The chain has TRBV5-5 and TRBJ1-2, with no clear D. The CDR3 has 13 residues. Germline CDR1 and CDR2: SGHKS and YYEKEE (reference sequence). Between the trimmed V and J ends, which lost 4 bases and 4 bases, there was a span of 11 bases. The DNA for the CDR3 is TGTGCCAGCAGCGGCGGGTCAGGCTATGGCTACACCTTC. It specifies CASSGGSGYGYTF.

The V call is TRBV10-3, the J call TRBJ1-5; D unresolved. CDR1 ENHRY and CDR2 SYGVKD come from the germline V gene. This CDR3 is built from 12 residues. The germline V and J ends were trimmed by 10 bases and 3 bases, with 10 bases remaining between them. The CDR3 nucleotides read TGTGCCACCACAAACCCCAATCAGCCCCAGCATTTT. It codes for CATTNPNQPQHF.

The V gene is TRBV20-1, the J gene TRBJ1-2; TRBD1 is a possible D gene (5 bases). The CDR3 is 16 residues long. Per the germline V gene, CDR1 is DFQATT and CDR2 is SNEGSKA (reference sequence). V lost 3 bases and J lost 2, with 19 bases in between. The CDR3 reads CSASPSWGTINYGYTF. The CDR3 DNA follows: TGCAGTGCTAGCCCCTCCTGGGGGACGATAAACTATGGCTACACCTTC.

The genes are TRBV7-2 and TRBJ2-6; D is unresolved. The CDR3 spans 15 residues. V was clipped by 1 base and J by 3 bases, with 7 bases between them. Germline CDR1 reads SGHTA; CDR2 reads FQGNSA. CDR3 sequence reads: CASSLVGLGANVLTF. CDR3 DNA: TGTGCCAGCAGCTTAGTTGGTCTTGGGGCCAACGTCCTGACTTTC.

In regard to this clonotype: Given a much more abundant clone one base away, this may be a read error. V and J are TRBV6-2 or TRBV6-3 and TRBJ2-1, with a weak D call TRBD2 (5 bases). Germline V lookup: CDR1 MNHEY, CDR2 SVGEGT. The CDR3 has 13 residues. The CDR3 DNA reads TGTGCCAGCAGTTCCAGAGGGTACAATGGGCAGTTCTTC. Protein: CASSSRGYNGQFF.

The chain uses TRBV20-1 and TRBJ1-2, with TRBD1 as a possible D gene (5 bases). Germline CDR1 reads DFQATT; CDR2 reads SNEGSKA (reference sequence). The CDR3 spans 14 residues. V lost 5 bases, J lost 3 bases, and 16 bases lay in between. CDR3 bases: TGCAGTGCTCCAGACAGAATAATAGACTATGGCTACACCTTC. It translates to CSAPDRIIDYGYTF.

The chain has TRBV10-3 and TRBJ2-4; D tentatively fits TRBD1 or TRBD2 (5 bases each). V was shortened by 0 bases and J by 12 bases, with 12 bases between the two germline ends. The germline V gene has CDR1 ENHRY and CDR2 SYGVKD. The CDR3 extends over 13 amino acids. CDR3 loop: CAISESRDGGQYF. The DNA of the CDR3 is TGTGCCATCAGTGAGTCTAGAGATGGGGGTCAGTACTTC.

The genes are TRBV10-3 and TRBJ1-2; tentative D call: TRBD1 (6 bases). The CDR3 is 15 amino acids. V shed 5 bases and J shed 8 bases, with 21 bases lying between them. Germline loops: CDR1 ENHRY, CDR2 SYGVKD. The CDR3 DNA reads TGTGCCATCAGTAAGGAACAGGGAACTTGGGGGGGCTACACCTTC. This encodes CAISKEQGTWGGYTF.

This clonotype came up a few times. The chain uses TRBV13 and TRBJ2-6; D not certain. The ends were cut back, 2 bases at V and 0 bases at J, with 17 bases in the middle. Per the germline V gene, CDR1 is PRHDT and CDR2 is FYEKMQ (reference sequence). The length of the CDR3 is 19 residues. The CDR3 region is CASSLQQRSLNSGANVLTF. The DNA of the CDR3 is TGTGCCAGCAGCTTACAGCAGAGATCCCTAAACTCTGGGGCCAACGTCCTGACTTTC.

The V call is TRBV4-1, the J call TRBJ2-1; D perhaps matches TRBD1 (5 bases). The CDR3 loop spans 16 amino acids. Between the trimmed V and J ends, which lost 3 bases and 2 bases, there was a span of 14 bases. The germline gives CDR1 MGHRA, CDR2 YSYEKL. CDR3 region: CASSHQTDLPYNEQFF. Written as DNA, the CDR3 is TGCGCCAGCAGCCACCAGACAGACCTTCCCTACAATGAGCAGTTCTTC.

The chain couples TRBV20-1 to TRBJ2-3, with 12 bases matching TRBD2. CDR1 is DFQATT, CDR2 SNEGSKA, per germline (reference sequence). Trimming removed 5 bases from V and 4 bases from J; junction bases left unmatched: 7. This CDR3 is built from 15 residues. CDR3: CSAFRLAGDPDTQYF. CDR3 nucleotides: TGCAGTGCTTTTAGACTAGCGGGAGACCCAGATACGCAGTATTTT.

V is TRBV20-1 and J is TRBJ1-1; unclear D gene. Germline V gene sequence: CDR1 DFQATT, CDR2 SNEGSKA (reference sequence). Deletions cut 1 base from V and 5 bases from J, with 17 bases between. The CDR3 consists of 15 residues. This CDR3 reads CSARVSYVRATEAFF. The CDR3 DNA is TGCAGTGCTAGAGTGTCTTACGTCAGAGCAACTGAAGCTTTCTTT.

Only one count was recorded for this clonotype. V is TRBV6-2 or TRBV6-3 and J is TRBJ2-3; 9 bases map to TRBD1. The trim removed 3 bases at V and 1 base at J, leaving 2 bases unmatched. The germline V gene has CDR1 MNHEY and CDR2 SVGEGT. This CDR3 has 15 amino acids. The CDR3 bases are TGTGCCAGCAGTTATGGGGACAGGGGCACAGATACGCAGTATTTT. Its translation is CASSYGDRGTDTQYF.

This clonotype has a handful of counts. The V gene is TRBV9, the J gene TRBJ2-1; 9 nucleotides match TRBD2. Trimming removed 4 bases from V and 5 bases from J; junction bases left unmatched: 7. The germline V gene has CDR1 SGDLS and CDR2 YYNGEE. This CDR3 is built from 15 residues. Here the CDR3 DNA reads TGTGCCAGCAGCCCCACCCCTAGCGGGAACAATGAGCAGTTCTTC. Its translation is CASSPTPSGNNEQFF. Filled out from reference TRBV9 and TRBJ2-1, the complete variable domain reads DSGVTQTPKHLITATGQRVTLRCSPRSGDLSVYWYQQSLDQGLQFLIQYYNGEERAKGNILERFSAQQFPDLHSELNLSSLELGDSALYFCASSPTPSGNNEQFFGPGTRLTVL.

This clonotype has just a few counts. One base away lies a much larger clone, so this may be a sequencing read error. The V call is TRBV7-6, the J call TRBJ2-1, with TRBD2 identical over 15 bases. The better agreement between TRBJ2-7 and the DNA end casts doubt on the J call. The germline CDR1 and CDR2 sequences are SGHVS and FNYEAQ. CDR3 length: 16 amino acids. The CDR3 DNA reads TGTGCCAGCAGCCGGACTAGCGGGAGGGCCTACAATGAGCAGTACTTC. As protein: CASSRTSGRAYNEQYF.

The chain carries TRBV10-3 and TRBJ2-5; D remains unclear. CDR3 length equals 15 residues. Trimming left V 2 bases short and J 5 bases short, with 15 bases between. CDR1 and CDR2 from the germline V gene are ENHRY and SYGVKD. CDR3 DNA: TGTGCCATCAGTGAGGGGCGAAACTTTCAGGAGACCCAGTACTTC. This codes for CAISEGRNFQETQYF.

The chain has TRBV12-3 or TRBV12-4 and TRBJ2-7; 8 bases are shared with TRBD1. The CDR3 has 14 residues. Trimming at V came to 7 bases and at J to 12 bases, leaving 17 bases not matched to a gene. The CDR3 DNA is TGTGCCAGCAAACTCTGGGCAGGACAGGGTAGTTTGTACTTC. This sequence encodes CASKLWAGQGSLYF.